The rows below give T cell receptor beta chains drawn from one sample of a study of control samples from healthy donors and cancer patients. The assay was immunoSEQ multiplex PCR, and TCRdb's table has in-frame clones only and misses some. The sample lists some 100,000 clones, 75% to 90% seen once, with around 17% in the top ten. The sample consisted of blood. The source is a woman aged 50 to 60 in good health. CDR3s include the opening cysteine and the closing phenylalanine or tryptophan. A D gene is named only where the DNA matches it firmly. Size is stated for part of the rows, as once, few or many counts, or as a class when the clone is expanded.

V gene,J gene,D gene,clone size,CDR3 protein,CDR3 DNA
TRBV4-1,TRBJ2-3,TRBD2,.,CASSLSGGFTDTQYF,TGCGCCAGCAGCCTTAGCGGGGGGTTCACCGATACGCAGTATTTT
TRBV5-4,TRBJ2-6,TRBD2,few,CASNPESGSPTF,TGTGCCAGCAACCCAGAAAGCGGGAGTCCCACTTTC
TRBV2,TRBJ1-5,.,.,CASNGRGGNSNQPQHF,TGTGCCAGCAACGGTAGAGGAGGGAATAGCAATCAGCCCCAGCATTTT
TRBV7-9,TRBJ1-2,.,.,CASSLAGGSNYGYTF,TGTGCCAGCAGCTTAGCAGGAGGATCAAACTATGGCTACACCTTC
TRBV5-6,TRBJ1-1,.,.,CASSLFFQALMNTEAFF,TGTGCCAGCAGCTTGTTCTTTCAGGCTCTCATGAACACTGAAGCTTTCTTT
TRBV2,TRBJ1-3,.,.,CASREQGKGNTIYF,TGTGCCAGCAGAGAGCAAGGGAAGGGAAACACCATATATTTT
TRBV14,TRBJ1-6,.,.,CASSQGGSRGRNSPLHF,TGTGCCAGCAGCCAAGGGGGGAGCAGGGGAAGGAATTCACCCCTCCACTTT
TRBV7-2,TRBJ1-2,.,.,CASSEQGNYGYTF,TGTGCCAGCAGCGAACAGGGAAACTATGGCTACACCTTC
TRBV2,TRBJ2-5,TRBD2,.,CASAPALAGETQYF,TGTGCCAGCGCCCCCGCGCTAGCGGGCGAGACCCAGTACTTC
TRBV19,TRBJ2-7,.,.,CASSPLPEGSYEQYF,TGTGCCAGTAGCCCCCTGCCGGAGGGCTCCTACGAGCAGTACTTC
TRBV7-9,TRBJ2-3,.,.,CASRLSTDTQYF,TGTGCCAGCAGGCTTAGCACAGATACGCAGTATTTT
TRBV5-1,TRBJ2-7,.,.,CASSFRELSYEQYF,TGCGCCAGCAGCTTCCGCGAGCTGTCCTACGAGCAGTACTTC
TRBV6-1,TRBJ1-6,.,.,CASSESRAGNSPLHF,TGTGCCAGCAGTGAATCCCGGGCAGGGAATTCACCCCTCCACTTT